Each of the 3 T cell receptor beta chains below was sequenced from the same sample in a study of identical twins. MiXCR was run by TCRdb on the 5' RACE reads, yielding one entry per CDR3 protein. The table lists 250,000 to 350,000 distinct CDR3 sequences, about 8.3% of them singletons. This sample was also put to use in a study of yellow fever vaccine responses in identical twins.

Sequenced sample: memory (CD45RO+) T cells sorted from blood. These receptors all stem from a woman under 30 in good health.

This clonotype showed up many times. This rearrangement joins TRBV21-1 to TRBJ1-5; no check of the table's D call, TRBD1, against the DNA was made. TRBV21-1 is a recognized pseudogene. This CDR3 contains 17 residues. This chain's CDR3 is CASSNFRGTVGNQPQHF. In DNA, the CDR3 is TGTGCCAGCAGCAATTTCAGGGGTACAGTGGGCAATCAGCCCCAGCATTTT.

A few counts support this clonotype. The CDR3, as DNA: TGTGCCAGCAGCTTAGCAGGACTAGCGGGAGGGCCACGTGAGCAGTTCTTC. Translated: CASSLAGLAGGPREQFF. The chain carries TRBV11-3 and TRBJ2-1; TRBD2 agrees at 15 bases. Trimming removed 1 base from V and 9 bases from J; junction bases left unmatched: 7. Germline V CDR1 and CDR2: SGHNT, YENEEA. The CDR3 is 17 residues long. Together with reference TRBV11-3 and TRBJ2-1, the CDR3 gives the full variable domain: EAGVVQSPRYKIIEKKQPVAFWCNPISGHNTLYWYLQNLGQGPELLIRYENEEAVDDSQLPKDRFSAERLKGVDSTLKIQPAELGDSAVYLCASSLAGLAGGPREQFFGPGTRLTVL.

The table lists this clonotype with many counts. The chain joins TRBV28 to TRBJ2-7, with TRBD2 as a possible D gene (5 bases). The V end was cut by 5 bases, the J end by 4 bases, with 21 bases between. The CDR3 has 16 amino acids. Germline lookup yields CDR1 MDHEN and CDR2 SYDVKM. The CDR3 region is CASSLKRTFTLYEQYF. In DNA form, the CDR3 reads TGTGCCAGCAGTCTAAAGAGGACTTTTACCCTTTACGAGCAGTACTTC. The entire variable domain, with the rest obtained from reference TRBV28 and TRBJ2-7, is as follows: DVKVTQSSRYLVKRTGEKVFLECVQDMDHENMFWYRQDPGLGLRLIYFSYDVKMKEKGDIPEGYSVSREKKERFSLILESASTNQTSMYLCASSLKRTFTLYEQYFGPGTRLTVT.